This T cell receptor (beta chain) stems from a study of blood T cell repertoires in COVID-19. Study-level information: Sources were T cells, B-cell-depleted T cells, or PBMCs; the material itself was cDNA or gDNA.

Clones were sequenced by immunoSEQ multiplex PCR, and TCRdb holds only the in-frame ones, with some missing. Of approximately 260,000 clones listed, around 80% are singletons. Those who participated ranged in age from roughly 18 to 90 years and resided in 20 to 30 US areas. Assignments of participants to cohorts depended upon their own reported clinical history. The germline gives CDR1 LNHDA, CDR2 SQIVND (reference sequence). The V gene lost 5 bases and the J gene lost 7 bases, with 17 bases spanning the gap. The CDR3 extends over 15 amino acids. Specimen: PBMCs or T cells enriched from blood (not recorded which). This receptor was obtained from a man aged 25-45 years with acute COVID-19. The chain carries TRBV19 and TRBJ1-4; possibly TRBD1 for D (5 bases). CDR3 protein: CASSYPSGRGEKLFF. The CDR3 nucleotides are TGTGCCAGTAGTTACCCATCGGGGAGGGGTGAAAAACTGTTTTTT.